The 29 T cell receptor beta chains below were found in one sample sequenced in a study of blood T cell repertoires in COVID-19. TCRdb's table, derived via immunoSEQ multiplex PCR, lists solely in-frame clones and lacks some. The data show tens of thousands of clones, about nine tenths seen once. The source material was peripheral blood. These receptors originate from a human donor with active COVID-19. The donor label of this sample is uncertain.

V is TRBV27 and J is TRBJ2-7; 11 positions agree with TRBD2. V trimming: 5 bases; J trimming: 2 bases; junction bases outside the gene matches: 14. CDR1 and CDR2 (germline): MNHEY, SMNVEV (reference sequence). There are 18 residues in the CDR3. CDR3 bases: TGTGCCAGCAGTGATGGTAGGCTAGCGGGGGGCCTCCCCTACGAGCAGTACTTC. Residues: CASSDGRLAGGLPYEQYF.

The chain has TRBV5-1 and TRBJ1-2; 8 nucleotides match TRBD1. Germline CDR1 SGHRS, CDR2 YFSETQ. V lost 4 bases and J lost 4; bases outside the gene matches: 9. There are 15 residues in the CDR3. For the CDR3, the DNA is TGCGCCAGCAGCAAATCAACAGGGGGAGGCTATGGCTACACCTTC. Translated: CASSKSTGGGYGYTF.

CDR3 bases: TGTGCCAGCTCCGGGACAGGGCCCGGGGAGCTGTTTTTT. Translated, it gives CASSGTGPGELFF. The chain employs TRBV19 and TRBJ2-2; the match to TRBD1 covers 9 bases. The CDR3 runs to 13 residues. The J segment lost 6 bases and the V segment lost 9 bases, leaving 5 bases of the junction unmatched. The V gene's germline CDR1 is LNHDA and CDR2 SQIVND (reference sequence).

CDR3 sequence reads: CASSLAPVNEQFF. The CDR3, as DNA: TGCGCCAGCAGCTTGGCCCCAGTCAATGAGCAGTTCTTC. This chain connects TRBV5-1 to TRBJ2-1; D call uncertain. The germline V and J ends were trimmed by 0 bases and 6 bases, with 7 bases remaining between them. CDR1 and CDR2 from the germline V gene are SGHRS and YFSETQ. This CDR3 spans 13 amino acids.

The J gene is TRBJ1-2, the V gene TRBV6-2 or TRBV6-3; TRBD1 aligns across 8 bases. The CDR3 is 15 amino acids. Trimming removed 5 bases from V and 3 bases from J; junction bases left unmatched: 8. Germline-derived CDR1 and CDR2 are MNHEY and SVGEGT. The CDR3, as DNA: TGTGCCAGCAGTCCCGTGACAGGGGAGTACTATGGCTACACCTTC. Protein sequence: CASSPVTGEYYGYTF.

The rearrangement uses TRBV10-3 and TRBJ2-5; 8 bases line up with TRBD1. The germline gives CDR1 ENHRY, CDR2 SYGVKD. The CDR3 is 14 amino acids. J lost 2 bases, V lost 8 bases, and 7 bases had no gene match. CDR3 DNA sequence: TGTGCCATCGCAGGGGGCATGGGGCAAGAGACCCAGTACTTC. Protein: CAIAGGMGQETQYF.

This clone was found a few times. This sequence joins TRBV6-2 or TRBV6-3 and TRBJ1-6, with D uncertain. V gave up 5 bases and J gave up 0 bases, with 5 bases separating them. This CDR3 contains 14 residues. The germline CDR1 and CDR2 sequences are MNHEY and SVGEGT. The CDR3 protein is CASSPFSYNSPLHF. CDR3 DNA: TGTGCCAGCAGTCCGTTCTCCTATAATTCACCCCTCCACTTT.

CDR3 sequence (DNA): TGCGCCAGCAGCTTGATAACAGCCGACTCCTACGAGCAGTACTTC. It codes for CASSLITADSYEQYF. This sequence joins TRBV5-1 and TRBJ2-7; D gene ambiguous. The V end lost 1 base, the J end lost 0 bases, and 11 bases lay between the germline ends. This CDR3 spans 15 amino acids. In germline, CDR1 is SGHRS, CDR2 YFSETQ.

This clone was counted between two and nine times. V and J are TRBV4-1 and TRBJ1-6, with TRBD1 matching 7 bases. The CDR3 runs 19 residues. V trimming: 2 bases; J trimming: 3 bases; junction bases outside the gene matches: 13. The germline V gene encodes CDR1 MGHRA and CDR2 YSYEKL. The CDR3 region is CASSQSRRGTGVYNSPLHF. CDR3 sequence (DNA): TGCGCCAGCAGCCAATCTAGGAGGGGTACAGGGGTCTATAATTCACCCCTCCACTTT.

The chain links TRBV5-3 to TRBJ2-7, with no clear D. TRBV5-3 is flagged as an ORF with uncertain function. Trimming left V 0 bases short and J 2 bases short, with 6 bases between. The CDR3 has 13 amino acids. CDR3 sequence: CARSLDSPYEQYF. CDR3 in DNA: TGTGCCAGAAGCTTGGACAGTCCCTACGAGCAGTACTTC.

The rearrangement joins TRBV6-2 or TRBV6-3 to TRBJ2-1; 8 bases fit TRBD1. After removal of 6 bases from V and 7 bases from J, the junction contained 11 bases not matched to a gene. CDR3 length equals 15 residues. Germline CDR1 is MNHEY and CDR2 is SVGEGT. The CDR3 loop reads CASSSGGTGENEQFF. The CDR3 region has the DNA TGTGCCAGCAGCTCGGGCGGGACAGGTGAAAATGAGCAGTTCTTC.

The gene calls are TRBV7-9 and TRBJ1-5, with D possibly matching TRBD1 (6 bases). This CDR3 is 17 amino acids long. The ends were cut back, 6 bases at V and 3 bases at J, with 21 bases in the middle. The germline gives CDR1 SEHNR, CDR2 FQNEAQ (reference sequence). The CDR3 sequence is CASSSTWGGAPNQPQHF. The CDR3 coding sequence is TGTGCCAGCAGTTCAACCTGGGGGGGCGCCCCCAATCAGCCCCAGCATTTT.

This clone has only one observation. The chain couples TRBV4-1 to TRBJ2-7; D is possibly TRBD2 (6 bases). Germline CDR1 reads MGHRA; CDR2 reads YSYEKL. The CDR3 extends over 15 amino acids. V lost 2 bases to trimming and J lost 3 bases, with 14 bases between them. In nucleotides, the CDR3 is TGCGCCAGCAGCCAACAAACCGGGACTTACTACGAGCAGTACTTC. Its translation: CASSQQTGTYYEQYF.

The rearrangement uses TRBV3-1 (or the pseudogene TRBV3-2) and TRBJ1-2, with 10 positions matching TRBD1. The germline V gene encodes CDR1 LGHDT and CDR2 YNNKEL (reference sequence). The CDR3 length is 17 residues. After removal of 2 bases from V and 1 base from J, the junction contained 7 bases not matched to a gene. Here the CDR3 DNA reads TGTGCCAGCAGCCAACTTAGGGGACAGGGGATTAACTATGGCTACACCTTC. Its protein is CASSQLRGQGINYGYTF.

The gene calls are TRBV7-9 and TRBJ2-2; D ambiguous. The CDR3 covers 14 residues. CDR1 SEHNR and CDR2 FQNEAQ come from the germline V gene (reference sequence). Trimming took 5 bases from V and 8 from J, leaving 15 bases between them. Here the CDR3 reads CASSPGFGVGELFF. In nucleotides, the CDR3 is TGTGCCAGCAGCCCTGGCTTTGGTGTGGGGGAGCTGTTTTTT.

The chain joins TRBV11-2 to TRBJ2-1, with a weak D call TRBD1 (6 bases). Germline assignment: CDR1 SGHAT and CDR2 FQNNGV. Trimming left V 4 bases short and J 9 bases short, with 19 bases between. The CDR3 has 15 residues. The CDR3 here is CASSSQSRGISEQFF. In DNA form, the CDR3 reads TGTGCCAGCAGCTCACAGTCCAGGGGCATAAGTGAGCAGTTCTTC.

A single count supports this clone. CDR3 amino acids: CASSQTDRGDTGELFF. The CDR3 DNA is TGCGCCAGCAGCCAAACGGACAGGGGGGACACCGGGGAGCTGTTTTTT. This chain joins TRBV4-3 and TRBJ2-2, with 10 bases identical to TRBD1. The CDR3 spans 16 residues. With 2 bases clipped from V and 3 bases from J, the junction kept 3 bases outside the gene matches. Germline CDR1 is LGHNA and CDR2 is YSLEER.

The J gene is TRBJ1-5, the V gene TRBV19, with D tentatively TRBD1 (6 bases). The CDR3 totals 14 residues. Germline CDR1 and CDR2: LNHDA and SQIVND (reference sequence). Deletions cut 4 bases from V and 5 bases from J, with 12 bases between. The CDR3, as DNA: TGTGCCAGTAGTAGTAGACAGGCCCATCAGCCCCAGCATTTT. Translation gives CASSSRQAHQPQHF.

V and J are TRBV27 and TRBJ2-1; a possible D gene is TRBD2 (6 bases). The CDR3 has 14 amino acids. Deletions cut 5 bases from V and 5 bases from J, with 13 bases between. Germline values: CDR1 MNHEY, CDR2 SMNVEV (reference sequence). CDR3 sequence (DNA): TGTGCCAGCAGTATCCGGGACTTTAACAATGAGCAGTTCTTC. Translating it yields CASSIRDFNNEQFF.

CDR3 residues: CASSLRVAGTGELFF. Written as DNA, the CDR3 is TGTGCCAGCAGCTTGAGGGTCGCGGGGACCGGGGAGCTGTTTTTT. This chain connects TRBV5-8 to TRBJ2-2, with D perhaps matching TRBD2 (6 bases). Trimming removed 1 base at V and 5 bases at J, with 12 bases between. The germline V gene encodes CDR1 SGHTS and CDR2 YDEGEE. The CDR3 has 15 amino acids.

The chain has TRBV19 and TRBJ1-1, with TRBD1 as a possible D gene (6 bases). CDR1 LNHDA and CDR2 SQIVND come from the germline V gene (reference sequence). Trimming cost V 6 bases and J 1 base, with 9 bases left between them. The CDR3 covers 13 residues. The CDR3: CASRPQGNTEAFF. CDR3 coding DNA: TGTGCCAGTAGACCACAGGGGAACACTGAAGCTTTCTTT.

This clone has only one observation. V and J are TRBV9 and TRBJ1-4, with 9 bases fitting TRBD1. Germline V gives CDR1 SGDLS, CDR2 YYNGEE. V lost 0 bases to trimming and J lost 7 bases; unmatched junction nucleotides: 13. The CDR3 covers 18 residues. In DNA form, the CDR3 reads TGTGCCAGCAGCGTAGGGTCTGGACAGGGGCTTTCAGGTGAAAAACTGTTTTTT. Translation gives CASSVGSGQGLSGEKLFF.

The V gene is TRBV5-6, the J gene TRBJ1-2, with unresolved D. The V gene lost 2 bases and the J gene lost 3 bases, with 11 bases spanning the gap. This CDR3 is built from 14 residues. The germline V gene has CDR1 SGHDT and CDR2 YYEEEE. CDR3 DNA sequence: TGTGCCAGCAGCTTCGGGGATCAGCACTATGGCTACACCTTC. Its protein is CASSFGDQHYGYTF.

This clone was recorded once. The chain combines TRBV5-1 with TRBJ2-7, with no clear D. V was clipped by 2 bases and J by 3 bases, with 9 bases between them. The CDR3 covers 13 residues. The germline gives CDR1 SGHRS, CDR2 YFSETQ. The CDR3 DNA reads as TGCGCCAGCAGCTTCGGTTTAAGCTACGAGCAGTACTTC. Translating it yields CASSFGLSYEQYF.

The chain is built from TRBV5-1 and TRBJ1-2; 7 nucleotides match TRBD1. There are 15 residues in the CDR3. Unmatched junction bases numbered 6, after V lost 1 base and J lost 3 bases. CDR1 is SGHRS, CDR2 YFSETQ, per germline. The CDR3 spells CASSLSSQGDYGYTF. The CDR3 DNA is TGCGCCAGCAGCTTGTCGTCTCAGGGGGACTATGGCTACACCTTC. The full variable domain, rest sourced from reference TRBV5-1 and TRBJ1-2, is KAGVTQTPRYLIKTRGQQVTLSCSPISGHRSVSWYQQTPGQGLQFLFEYFSETQRNKGNFPGRFSGRQFSNSRSEMNVSTLELGDSALYLCASSLSSQGDYGYTFGSGTRLTVV.

V and J are TRBV13 and TRBJ2-7; tentatively, D is TRBD1 (6 bases). The CDR3 is made up of 15 amino acids. Trimming took 0 bases from V and 0 from J, leaving 9 bases between them. The germline CDR1 and CDR2 sequences are PRHDT and FYEKMQ (reference sequence). CDR3 amino acids: CASSLGQGYSYEQYF. Here the CDR3 DNA reads TGTGCCAGCAGCTTAGGGCAGGGGTACTCCTACGAGCAGTACTTC.

The gene calls are TRBV19 and TRBJ1-5; tentative D call: TRBD1 (6 bases). Trimming took 2 bases from V and 2 from J, leaving 13 bases between them. This CDR3 region has 16 residues. Germline V gives CDR1 LNHDA, CDR2 SQIVND (reference sequence). The CDR3 spells CASSISGVVGNQPQHF. As DNA, the CDR3 is TGTGCCAGTAGTATATCAGGGGTCGTGGGCAATCAGCCCCAGCATTTT.

The chain combines TRBV29-1 with TRBJ2-2, with a possible D match to TRBD1 (5 bases). Per the germline V gene, CDR1 is SQVTM and CDR2 is ANQGSEA. V was clipped by 7 bases and J by 5 bases, with 11 bases between them. This CDR3 comprises 12 residues. CDR3 sequence reads: CSGHQGTGELFF. DNA of the CDR3: TGCAGCGGCCACCAGGGAACCGGGGAGCTGTTTTTT.

The chain carries TRBV4-3 and TRBJ2-5, with 7 positions matching TRBD2. This CDR3 comprises 17 residues. Germline V lookup: CDR1 LGHNA, CDR2 YSLEER. V gave up 0 bases and J gave up 4 bases; unmatched junction bases: 11. The CDR3 sequence: CASSQDTVGGFRETQYF. The DNA for the CDR3 is TGCGCCAGCAGCCAAGATACGGTGGGGGGGTTTCGAGAGACCCAGTACTTC.